This T cell receptor beta chain came from a study of yellow fever vaccine responses in identical twins. As for this clonotype: As yet, its antigen is unknown.

TCRdb recomputed calls from the RT-PCR reads with MiXCR, one row per CDR3 protein. The repertoire includes under 25,000 distinct CDR3 sequences, around 72% of them detected once, and about 2.5% sits in the top ten. Study results and limitations: Reportedly, the response of twins' T cells to the vaccine seemed partly convergent, partly personalized.

Trimming removed 1 base from V and 5 bases from J, with 14 bases in between. The CDR3 has 15 amino acids. In germline, CDR1 is SGHAT, CDR2 FQNNGV. The sequence derives from a woman between 18 and 29 years old who received the yellow fever vaccine. Specimen: T cells from blood (PBMCs), unsorted or a sorted subset (not recorded which), collected before or after yellow fever vaccination (not recorded which). The V and J genes are TRBV11-2 and TRBJ1-2; D not resolved. The CDR3 loop reads CASSLGQIIEYGYTF. DNA for the CDR3: TGTGCCAGCAGCTTAGGACAAATCATTGAGTATGGCTACACCTTC.